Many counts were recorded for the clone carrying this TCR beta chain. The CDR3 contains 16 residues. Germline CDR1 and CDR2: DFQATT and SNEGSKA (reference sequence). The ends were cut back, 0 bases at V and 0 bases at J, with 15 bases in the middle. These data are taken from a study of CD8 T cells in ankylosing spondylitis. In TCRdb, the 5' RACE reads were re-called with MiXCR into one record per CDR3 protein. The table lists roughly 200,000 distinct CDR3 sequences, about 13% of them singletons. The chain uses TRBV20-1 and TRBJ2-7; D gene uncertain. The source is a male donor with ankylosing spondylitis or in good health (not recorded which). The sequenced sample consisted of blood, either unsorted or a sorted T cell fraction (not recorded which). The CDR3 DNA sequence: TGCAGTGCTAGAGATTTCAGATTAACAAGCTCCTACGAGCAGTACTTC. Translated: CSARDFRLTSSYEQYF.